This TCR beta chain was captured in a study of human T cells and chemical hapten exposure. Whole-study results and caveats: DPC sensitization produced no change in TCRs with frequency above 1 in 1000.

TCRdb fed the RACE reads into MiXCR, producing one record per CDR3 protein. The sample yields some 400,000 distinct CDR3 sequences, about 4.8% seen once. Germline CDR1 MNHEY, CDR2 SMNVEV (reference sequence). This CDR3 region has 13 residues. V was pared by 7 bases and J by 6 bases, with 8 bases of the junction left unmatched. The time point: patch test 1, 2 weeks after DPC sensitization. The treatment is: therapeutic diphenylcyclopropenone sensitization with weekly scalp DPC. A remark on this clonotype: Its antigen is still unknown.

The origin of this receptor is a woman aged 50 to 60 with alopecia areata. Some clones in this sample may be carry-over from other donors' samples. The gene calls are TRBV27 and TRBJ2-7; 8 bases match TRBD2. The starting material was whole blood, obtained in connection with sensitization to the hapten diphenylcyclopropenone (DPC). CDR3 sequence: CASTSGSLREQYF. CDR3 nucleotide sequence: TGTGCCAGCACCAGCGGGAGTCTTCGCGAGCAGTACTTC.